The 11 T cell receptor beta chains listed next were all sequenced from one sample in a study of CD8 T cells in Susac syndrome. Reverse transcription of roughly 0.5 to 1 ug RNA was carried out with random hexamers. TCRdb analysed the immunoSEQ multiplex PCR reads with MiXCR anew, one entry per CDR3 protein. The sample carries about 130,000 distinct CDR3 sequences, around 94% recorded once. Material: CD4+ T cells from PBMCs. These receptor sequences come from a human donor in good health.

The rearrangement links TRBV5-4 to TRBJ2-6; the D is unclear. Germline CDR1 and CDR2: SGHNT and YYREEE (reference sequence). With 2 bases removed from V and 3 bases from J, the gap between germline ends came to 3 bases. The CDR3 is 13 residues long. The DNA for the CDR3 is TGTGCCAGCAGCTTAAATGGGGCCAACGTCCTGACTTTC. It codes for CASSLNGANVLTF.

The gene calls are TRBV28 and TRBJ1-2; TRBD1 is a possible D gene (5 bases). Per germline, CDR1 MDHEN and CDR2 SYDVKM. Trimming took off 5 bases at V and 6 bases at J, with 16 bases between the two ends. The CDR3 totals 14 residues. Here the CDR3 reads CASSPHSRDDGYTF. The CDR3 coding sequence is TGTGCCAGCAGTCCACACTCCCGGGACGATGGCTACACCTTC.

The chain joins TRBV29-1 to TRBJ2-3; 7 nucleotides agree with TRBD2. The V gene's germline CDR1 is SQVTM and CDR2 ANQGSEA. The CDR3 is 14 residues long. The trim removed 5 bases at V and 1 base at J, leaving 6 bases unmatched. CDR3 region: CSVKEGRGTDTQYF. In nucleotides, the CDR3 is TGCAGCGTTAAGGAGGGGAGGGGCACAGATACGCAGTATTTT.

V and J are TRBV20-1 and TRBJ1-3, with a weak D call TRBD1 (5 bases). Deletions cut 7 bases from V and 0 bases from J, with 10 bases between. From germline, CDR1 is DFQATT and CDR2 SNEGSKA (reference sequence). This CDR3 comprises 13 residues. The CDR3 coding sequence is TGCAGTGTGAGGGGCAGCTCTGGAAACACCATATATTTT. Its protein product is CSVRGSSGNTIYF.

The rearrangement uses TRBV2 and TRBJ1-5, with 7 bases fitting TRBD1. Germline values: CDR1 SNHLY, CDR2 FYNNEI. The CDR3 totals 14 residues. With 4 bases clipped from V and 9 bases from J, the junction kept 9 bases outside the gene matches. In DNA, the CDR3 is TGTGCCAGCAGTGCGGACAGGTCCAAAGGGCCCCAGCATTTT. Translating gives CASSADRSKGPQHF.

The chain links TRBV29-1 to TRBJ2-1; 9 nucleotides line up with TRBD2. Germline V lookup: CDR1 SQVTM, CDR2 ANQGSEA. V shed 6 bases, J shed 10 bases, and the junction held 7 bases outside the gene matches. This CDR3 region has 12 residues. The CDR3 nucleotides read TGCAGCGTGGCGGGAGGGGCCGAAGAGCAGTTCTTC. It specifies CSVAGGAEEQFF.

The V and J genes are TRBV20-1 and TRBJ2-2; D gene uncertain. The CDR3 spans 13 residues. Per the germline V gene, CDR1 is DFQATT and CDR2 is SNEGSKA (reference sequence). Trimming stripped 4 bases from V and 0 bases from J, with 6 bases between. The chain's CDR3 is CSAKTSNTGELFF. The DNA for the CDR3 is TGCAGTGCTAAGACTTCGAACACCGGGGAGCTGTTTTTT.

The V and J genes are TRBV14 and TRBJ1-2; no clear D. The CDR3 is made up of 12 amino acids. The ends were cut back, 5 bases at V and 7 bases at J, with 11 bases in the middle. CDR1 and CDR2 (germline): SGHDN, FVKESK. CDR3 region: CASSISGVGYTF. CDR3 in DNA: TGTGCCAGCAGCATCTCAGGTGTTGGCTACACCTTC.

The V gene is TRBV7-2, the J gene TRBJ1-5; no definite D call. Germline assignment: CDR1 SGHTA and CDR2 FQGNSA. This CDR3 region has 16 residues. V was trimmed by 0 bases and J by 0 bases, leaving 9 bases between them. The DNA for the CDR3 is TGTGCCAGCAGCTTAGCGGGAAGCTTTAGCAATCAGCCCCAGCATTTT. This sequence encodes CASSLAGSFSNQPQHF.

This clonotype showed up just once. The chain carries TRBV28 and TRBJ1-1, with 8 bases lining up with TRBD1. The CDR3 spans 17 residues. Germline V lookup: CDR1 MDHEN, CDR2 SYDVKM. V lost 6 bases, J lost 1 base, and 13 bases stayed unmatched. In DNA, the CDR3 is TGTGCCAGCAGGCAGATCAGGGGGCAGGGGGGGAACACTGAAGCTTTCTTT. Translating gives CASRQIRGQGGNTEAFF.

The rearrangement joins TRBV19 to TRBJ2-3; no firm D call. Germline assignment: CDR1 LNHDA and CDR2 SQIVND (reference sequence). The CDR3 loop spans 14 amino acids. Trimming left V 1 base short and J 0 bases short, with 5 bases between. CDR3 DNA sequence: TGTGCCAGTAGTATAGGCACTAGCACAGATACGCAGTATTTT. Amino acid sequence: CASSIGTSTDTQYF.